Sequencing of this T cell receptor beta chain was carried out in a study of regulatory T cells in long-lasting Graves disease. This clonotype was seen ten or more times. Sample time point: newly diagnosed GD, antithyroid drugs for less than 3 months. PBMC RNA was the source of the TCR library. CDR1 SNHLY and CDR2 FYNNEI come from the germline V gene. The V end lost 6 bases, the J end lost 5 bases, and 8 bases lay between the germline ends. The CDR3 totals 12 residues. For TCR beta, libraries came from iRepertoire HTBI primers and Arm-PCR of CDR3 regions. TCRdb fed the multiplex PCR reads into MiXCR, producing one record per CDR3 protein. The data hold over 450,000 distinct CDR3 sequences, with around 12% observed a single time. The data also belong to a second study, concerning T cells in Graves' hyperthyroidism and ophthalmopathy. That report adds: Before onset, by a median of around six months, the model predicted ophthalmopathy.

The sequence derives from a woman aged 25 to 39 with Graves disease. The chain has TRBV2 and TRBJ2-1; D remains unclear. Sequenced material: peripheral blood mononuclear cells (PBMCs), taken at new diagnosis, from a patient treated with antithyroid drugs. DNA of the CDR3: TGTGCCAGCAGGGACGGAAACAATGAGCAGTTCTTC. Its translation is CASRDGNNEQFF.